These T cell receptor beta chains were read from a single sample in a study of blood T cell repertoires in COVID-19. Here immunoSEQ multiplex PCR was the method, and the copy in TCRdb shows in-frame clones only, minus some. Of more than 120,000 clones in the sample, roughly nine tenths were seen once. The sample consisted of peripheral blood. Receptors were obtained from a human donor in a cohort sampled during active COVID-19. CDR3s include the opening cysteine and the closing phenylalanine or tryptophan. D genes are given only for firm matches. Some rows mark clone size as missing; the rest say once, few, many or name a class of expanded clone.

>TRBD2|NA|TRBV5-6|15|TRBJ2-1
CASSLRGGSYNEQFF
TGTGCCAGCAGCTTGCGCGGGGGCTCCTACAATGAGCAGTTCTTC
>NA|NA|TRBV5-1|15|TRBJ1-1
CASSPPDRLNTEAFF
TGCGCCAGCAGCCCACCAGACAGACTGAACACTGAAGCTTTCTTT
>NA|NA|TRBV5-6|14|TRBJ1-6
CASSPTRESSPLHF
TGTGCCAGCAGCCCGACCCGGGAGAGTTCACCCCTCCACTTT
>NA|NA|TRBV6-6|13|TRBJ2-7
CASSYSYSYEQYF
TGTGCCAGCAGTTACTCGTACAGCTACGAGCAGTACTTC
>NA|NA|TRBV4-2|15|TRBJ2-5
CASSQVGGLGETQYF
TGTGCCAGCAGCCAAGTCGGGGGGCTCGGGGAGACCCAGTACTTC
>TRBD1|NA|TRBV3-1/TRBV3-2|15|TRBJ1-1
CASSQVGTGGTEAFF
TGTGCCAGCAGCCAAGTGGGGACAGGGGGCACTGAAGCTTTCTTT
>TRBD1|NA|TRBV6-5|15|TRBJ1-1
CASSYNRDRNTEAFF
TGTGCCAGCAGTTATAACCGGGACAGGAACACTGAAGCTTTCTTT
>NA|NA|TRBV4-1|14|TRBJ1-5
CASSQEGGVQPQHF
TGCGCCAGCAGCCAAGAAGGGGGGGTTCAGCCCCAGCATTTT
>TRBD2|NA|TRBV5-1|13|TRBJ2-7
CASKAGGPVEQYF
TGCGCCAGCAAAGCGGGGGGGCCAGTCGAGCAGTACTTC
>TRBD2|NA|TRBV11-2|17|TRBJ2-1
CASSHGLAGISYNEQFF
TGTGCCAGCAGCCATGGCCTAGCGGGGATATCCTACAATGAGCAGTTCTTC
>NA|NA|TRBV12-3/TRBV12-4|13|TRBJ1-1
CASRKTVNTEAFF
TGTGCCAGCAGGAAGACAGTGAACACTGAAGCTTTCTTT
>NA|NA|TRBV7-8|13|TRBJ2-3
CASSFRGTDTQYF
TGTGCCAGCAGCTTTAGAGGTACAGATACGCAGTATTTT
>NA|NA|TRBV10-3|16|TRBJ2-7
CAISEPGTRGIREQYF
TGTGCCATCAGTGAGCCCGGGACAAGGGGGATACGCGAGCAGTACTTC
>TRBD2|NA|TRBV3-1/TRBV3-2|15|TRBJ2-1
CASSQAGGGAFEQFF
TGTGCCAGCAGCCAAGCCGGCGGGGGGGCCTTTGAGCAGTTCTTC
>NA|NA|TRBV9|16|TRBJ2-1
CASSASTGKEGREQFF
TGTGCCAGCAGCGCCTCGACAGGGAAGGAGGGTCGAGAGCAGTTCTTC
>NA|NA|TRBV4-2|15|TRBJ2-3
CASSQDPQGTDTQYF
TGTGCCAGCAGCCAAGATCCGCAGGGGACAGATACGCAGTATTTT
>TRBD1|NA|TRBV5-4|16|TRBJ1-4
CASSSGVDRAGEKLFF
TGTGCCAGCAGCTCAGGGGTGGACAGGGCTGGTGAAAAACTGTTTTTT
>TRBD2|NA|TRBV20-1|17|TRBJ2-6
CSASTGTSGSGANVLTF
TGCAGTGCTAGTACCGGGACTAGCGGTTCGGGGGCCAACGTCCTGACTTTC
>NA|NA|TRBV7-9|15|TRBJ1-2
CASREPGEGNYGYTF
TGTGCCAGCAGAGAACCAGGGGAAGGTAACTATGGCTACACCTTC
>NA|NA|TRBV29-1|13|TRBJ1-1
CSPLSRKGAEAFF
TGCAGCCCGTTAAGCAGGAAGGGGGCTGAAGCTTTCTTT
>NA|few|TRBV5-1|14|TRBJ1-2
CASSLAQRLDGYTF
TGCGCCAGCAGCTTGGCCCAGCGGCTGGATGGCTACACCTTC
>TRBD1|NA|TRBV4-1|17|TRBJ1-2
CASSQVSRGPGNYGYTF
TGCGCCAGCAGCCAAGTTTCCAGGGGGCCGGGCAACTATGGCTACACCTTC
>TRBD2|NA|TRBV11-2|17|TRBJ2-1
CASSLVGTSGGDNEQFF
TGTGCCAGCAGCTTAGTGGGGACTAGCGGGGGGGACAATGAGCAGTTCTTC
>NA|NA|TRBV5-8|15|TRBJ2-5
CASSLGAGDQETQYF
TGTGCCAGCAGCTTGGGGGCAGGGGATCAAGAGACCCAGTACTTC
>TRBD2|NA|TRBV2|17|TRBJ2-7
CASSRTSGGLLSYEQYF
TGTGCCAGCAGTCGGACTAGCGGGGGCCTTCTATCCTACGAGCAGTACTTC
>NA|NA|TRBV29-1|12|TRBJ1-2
CSASAGGYGYTF
TGCAGCGCTAGCGCGGGGGGCTATGGCTACACCTTC
>TRBD1|NA|TRBV5-1|17|TRBJ2-1
CASSFYLTGTGVSEQFF
TGCGCCAGCAGCTTCTACCTTACCGGGACAGGGGTTAGTGAGCAGTTCTTC
>TRBD1|NA|TRBV27|14|TRBJ2-7
CASSLTGAEDEQYF
TGTGCCAGCAGTTTAACAGGGGCAGAGGACGAGCAGTACTTC